The 23 T cell receptor beta chains below come from one sample, sequenced in a study of OX40 agonist ivuxolimab in advanced cancers. Here immunoSEQ multiplex PCR was the method, and the copy in TCRdb shows in-frame clones only, minus some. The table shows 20,000 or so clones, with about 79% occurring only once. The sample was CD4+ or CD8+ T cells sorted from blood, taken in a trial of the OX40 agonist ivuxolimab. These receptors came from an adult with an advanced solid tumor such as melanoma, head and neck, liver or kidney cancer.

The chain links TRBV7-8 to TRBJ2-7; a weak D match, TRBD2 (6 bases). There are 13 residues in the CDR3. V dropped 6 bases and J dropped 2 bases, with 11 bases sitting between them. Germline V lookup: CDR1 SGHVS, CDR2 FQNEAQ. For the CDR3, the DNA is TGTGCCAGCAGTGGCGGGACCCCCTACGAGCAGTACTTC. Translating it yields CASSGGTPYEQYF.

The gene calls are TRBV5-4 and TRBJ2-1; 9 bases map to TRBD2. The CDR3 has 15 residues. Germline trimming cut 0 bases from V and 7 bases from J; bases unmatched to any gene: 5. The germline CDR1 and CDR2 sequences are SGHNT and YYREEE (reference sequence). As DNA, the CDR3 is TGTGCCAGCAGCTTGGTGGCGGGAGGGCCGAATGAGCAGTTCTTC. Protein product: CASSLVAGGPNEQFF. Combining the CDR3 with reference TRBV5-4 and TRBJ2-1 gives the whole variable domain ETGVTQSPTHLIKTRGQQVTLRCSSQSGHNTVSWYQQALGQGPQFIFQYYREEENGRGNFPPRFSGLQFPNYSSELNVNALELDDSALYLCASSLVAGGPNEQFFGPGTRLTVL.

This clone appeared once. The J gene is TRBJ1-1, the V gene TRBV11-2; D is unresolved. The CDR3 has 11 amino acids. The germline V gene encodes CDR1 SGHAT and CDR2 FQNNGV. V lost 4 bases and J 4 bases, leaving 4 bases between the germline ends. CDR3 region: CASSSITEAFF. As DNA, the CDR3 is TGTGCCAGCAGCTCAATCACTGAAGCTTTCTTT.

This clone was detected only a few times. This chain connects TRBV28 to TRBJ1-2, with a possible D match to TRBD1 (6 bases). Trimming shortened V by 5 bases and J by 4 bases, and 8 bases separated the two germline ends. This CDR3 is built from 12 residues. Germline V gene data show CDR1 as MDHEN and CDR2 as SYDVKM. CDR3 sequence (DNA): TGTGCCAGCAGTGGGACATCCTATGGCTACACCTTC. Amino acids: CASSGTSYGYTF.

The chain links TRBV5-6 to TRBJ2-1; tentative D call: TRBD1 (6 bases). Trimming cost V 4 bases and J 8 bases, with 10 bases left between them. This CDR3 region has 12 residues. CDR1 and CDR2 from the germline V gene are SGHDT and YYEEEE. CDR3: CASSHRAYEQFF. Written as DNA, the CDR3 is TGTGCCAGCAGCCACAGGGCCTATGAGCAGTTCTTC.

This chain connects TRBV9 to TRBJ2-5; D may be TRBD2 (5 bases). Trimming cost V 3 bases and J 3 bases, with 24 bases left between them. Germline lookup yields CDR1 SGDLS and CDR2 YYNGEE. The CDR3 spans 18 residues. CDR3 loop: CASSAPEEWGAVEETQYF. CDR3 nucleotides: TGTGCCAGCAGCGCCCCAGAGGAGTGGGGAGCGGTAGAAGAGACCCAGTACTTC.

The chain couples TRBV5-1 to TRBJ2-7, with 9 bases fitting TRBD1. The CDR3 extends over 14 amino acids. Unmatched junction bases numbered 3, after V lost 2 bases and J lost 3 bases. CDR1 is SGHRS, CDR2 YFSETQ, per germline. CDR3 sequence reads: CASSFGQGNYEQYF. For the CDR3, the DNA is TGCGCCAGCAGCTTCGGACAGGGGAACTACGAGCAGTACTTC.

This clone is labeled medium-sized (0.01 to 0.1%). This sequence joins TRBV7-2 and TRBJ2-1; TRBD2 is a possible D gene (5 bases). The CDR3 runs 13 residues. V was clipped by 1 base and J by 7 bases, with 8 bases between them. The V gene's germline CDR1 is SGHTA and CDR2 FQGNSA. This chain's CDR3 is CASSLGGENEQFF. CDR3 bases: TGTGCCAGCAGCTTAGGGGGAGAGAATGAGCAGTTCTTC.

This rearrangement joins TRBV27 to TRBJ2-1; 11 bases line up with TRBD2. The V gene's germline CDR1 is MNHEY and CDR2 SMNVEV (reference sequence). V lost 3 bases to trimming and J lost 4 bases; unmatched junction nucleotides: 5. This CDR3 has 16 residues. CDR3 DNA sequence: TGTGCCAGCAGTTTCACGGGACTAGCGGCTTACAATGAGCAGTTCTTC. This sequence encodes CASSFTGLAAYNEQFF.

This clone was picked up a small number of times. The chain couples TRBV10-1 to TRBJ2-1; possible D gene TRBD2, 6 bases. The CDR3 sequence is 14 residues long. Trimming removed 0 bases from V and 4 bases from J, with 7 bases in between. Per the germline V gene, CDR1 is WNHNN and CDR2 is SYGVQD (reference sequence). CDR3 sequence: CASSESGTYNEQFF. CDR3 coding DNA: TGCGCCAGCAGTGAGTCCGGGACTTACAATGAGCAGTTCTTC.

V gene TRBV30 combines with J gene TRBJ2-5; tentatively, D is TRBD1 (5 bases). The germline V and J ends were trimmed by 8 bases and 6 bases, with 10 bases remaining between them. The CDR3 length is 10 residues. Germline V gene lookup returns CDR1 GTSNPN and CDR2 SVGIG (reference sequence). CDR3 sequence (DNA): TGTGCCGGGGTGGGGCAGACCCAGTACTTC. It yields the protein CAGVGQTQYF.

V is TRBV6-5 and J is TRBJ2-7; the match to TRBD2 covers 7 bases. The germline gives CDR1 MNHEY, CDR2 SVGAGI. The V gene end was trimmed by 0 bases and the J gene end by 7 bases; junction bases not matched to a gene: 3. This CDR3 is built from 13 residues. In DNA, the CDR3 is TGTGCCAGCAGTTACTCGCGGGGAGGGGAGCAGTACTTC. It codes for CASSYSRGGEQYF.

The table lists this clone with a few counts. The chain recombines TRBV6-5 with TRBJ2-3, with 8 bases that match TRBD1. Per germline, CDR1 MNHEY and CDR2 SVGAGI. The CDR3 is made up of 15 amino acids. Trimming at V came to 2 bases and at J to 2 bases, leaving 3 bases not matched to a gene. CDR3 in amino acids: CASSYAGQVTDTQYF. The DNA for the CDR3 is TGTGCCAGCAGTTACGCGGGACAGGTCACAGATACGCAGTATTTT.

Note on this clone: Germline is not matched at one junction end, which may reflect a read error. The chain is built from TRBV28 and TRBJ2-1; no firm D call. Germline CDR1 MDHEN, CDR2 SYDVKM. CDR3 length: 12 amino acids. The DNA of the CDR3 is TGTGCCAGCAGTGGGTCCTACGATGAGCAGTTCTTC. Residues: CASSGSYDEQFF.

CDR3 residues: CASRPEVGSYNEQFF. The CDR3 DNA reads as TGTGCCAGCAGACCGGAGGTGGGCTCCTACAATGAGCAGTTCTTC. The V and J genes are TRBV7-6 and TRBJ2-1; weak D call: TRBD2 (5 bases). The germline CDR1 and CDR2 sequences are SGHVS and FNYEAQ. With 6 bases removed from V and 0 bases from J, the gap between germline ends came to 12 bases. The CDR3 sequence is 15 residues long.

The CDR3 DNA follows: TGTGCCACCAGCAGAGAGGGGAACACTGAAGCTTTCTTT. This translates into CATSREGNTEAFF. V and J are TRBV15 and TRBJ1-1; D gene ambiguous. The germline V gene encodes CDR1 LNHNV and CDR2 YYDKDF (reference sequence). CDR3 length: 13 residues. V lost 0 bases and J 1 base, leaving 3 bases between the germline ends. Full variable domain (outside the CDR3, taken from reference TRBV15 and TRBJ1-1): DAMVIQNPRYQVTQFGKPVTLSCSQTLNHNVMYWYQQKSSQAPKLLFHYYDKDFNNEADTPDNFQSRRPNTSFCFLDIRSPGLGDTAMYLCATSREGNTEAFFGQGTRLTVV.

The chain recombines TRBV7-9 with TRBJ2-1; D not certain. The CDR3 length is 13 residues. V lost 5 bases and J 3 bases, leaving 8 bases between the germline ends. Germline CDR1 is SEHNR and CDR2 is FQNEAQ (reference sequence). DNA for the CDR3: TGTGCCAGCAGCCTACCCGACTACAATGAGCAGTTCTTC. The encoded protein is CASSLPDYNEQFF.

The chain couples TRBV6-5 to TRBJ2-5, with D possibly being TRBD2 (5 bases). Germline V CDR1 and CDR2: MNHEY, SVGAGI. This CDR3 is 15 amino acids long. V lost 3 bases and J lost 1, with 12 bases in between. CDR3 DNA sequence: TGTGCCAGCAGTTATGGCCGGGATCCCCAAGAGACCCAGTACTTC. Protein product: CASSYGRDPQETQYF.

This clone was recorded at least ten times. The chain recombines TRBV18 with TRBJ2-5, with D uncertain. Trimming removed 2 bases at V and 5 bases at J, with 9 bases between. The CDR3 extends over 13 amino acids. Germline V gene sequence: CDR1 KGHSH, CDR2 LQKENI. In nucleotides, the CDR3 is TGTGCCAGCTCACCAGCGGATGGGGAGACCCAGTACTTC. It yields the protein CASSPADGETQYF.

The rearrangement joins TRBV7-6 to TRBJ2-7; 7 bases agree with TRBD1. The CDR3 spans 14 residues. Germline CDR1 reads SGHVS; CDR2 reads FNYEAQ. J was trimmed by 2 bases and V by 3 bases; bases with no gene match: 4. CDR3 DNA: TGTGCCAGCAGCTTTCGACAGGGCACCTACGAGCAGTACTTC. Amino acid sequence: CASSFRQGTYEQYF.

The rearrangement links TRBV30 to TRBJ2-7, with TRBD1 matching 7 bases. The germline CDR1 and CDR2 sequences are GTSNPN and SVGIG (reference sequence). The ends lost 3 bases at V and 3 bases at J; junction bases unmatched: 8. This CDR3 contains 14 residues. The CDR3 DNA is TGTGCCTGGAGCCAGGGGGTAGGGGACTACGAGCAGTACTTC. Translated: CAWSQGVGDYEQYF.

The gene calls are TRBV19 and TRBJ1-2; 9 nucleotides line up with TRBD1. The CDR3 covers 12 residues. From germline, CDR1 is LNHDA and CDR2 SQIVND (reference sequence). V lost 11 bases and J lost 8; bases outside the gene matches: 9. The chain's CDR3 is CAGRDRGGGYTF. In DNA form, the CDR3 reads TGTGCCGGACGTGACAGGGGGGGAGGCTACACCTTC.

The V call is TRBV10-2, the J call TRBJ1-1; D unresolved. Deletions cut 7 bases from V and 1 base from J, with 10 bases between. Germline V gives CDR1 WSHSY, CDR2 SAAADI. The CDR3 spans 13 residues. CDR3 coding DNA: TGCGCCAGCACCCAGGACGGGAACACTGAAGCTTTCTTT. Its protein product is CASTQDGNTEAFF.